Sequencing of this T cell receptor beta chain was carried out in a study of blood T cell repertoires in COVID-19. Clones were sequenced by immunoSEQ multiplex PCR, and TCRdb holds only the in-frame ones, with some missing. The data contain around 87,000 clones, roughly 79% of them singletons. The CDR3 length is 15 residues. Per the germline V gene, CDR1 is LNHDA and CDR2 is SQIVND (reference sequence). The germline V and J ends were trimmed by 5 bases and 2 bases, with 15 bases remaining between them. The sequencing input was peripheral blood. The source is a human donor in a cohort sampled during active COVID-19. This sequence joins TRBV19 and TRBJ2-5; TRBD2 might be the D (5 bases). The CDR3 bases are TGTGCCAGTAGTTCCGACTACCGCATACAAGAGACCCAGTACTTC. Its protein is CASSSDYRIQETQYF.